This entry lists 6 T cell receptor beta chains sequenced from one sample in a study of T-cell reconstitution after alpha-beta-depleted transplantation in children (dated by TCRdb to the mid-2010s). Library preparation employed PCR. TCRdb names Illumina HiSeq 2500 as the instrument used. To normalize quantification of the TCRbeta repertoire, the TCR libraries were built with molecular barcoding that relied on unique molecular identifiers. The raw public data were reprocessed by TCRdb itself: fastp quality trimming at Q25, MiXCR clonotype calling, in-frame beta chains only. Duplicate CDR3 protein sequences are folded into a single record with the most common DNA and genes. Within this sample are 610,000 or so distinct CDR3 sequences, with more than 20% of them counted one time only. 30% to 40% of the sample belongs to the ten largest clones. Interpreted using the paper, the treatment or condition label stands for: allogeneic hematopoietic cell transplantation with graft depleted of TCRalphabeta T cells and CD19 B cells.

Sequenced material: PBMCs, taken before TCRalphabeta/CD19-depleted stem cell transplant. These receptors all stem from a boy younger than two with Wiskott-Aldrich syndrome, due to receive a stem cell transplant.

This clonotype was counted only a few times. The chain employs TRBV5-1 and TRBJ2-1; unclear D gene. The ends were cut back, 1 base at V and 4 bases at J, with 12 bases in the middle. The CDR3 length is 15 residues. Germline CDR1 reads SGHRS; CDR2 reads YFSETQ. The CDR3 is CASSLIETAYNEQFF. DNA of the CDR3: TGCGCCAGCAGCTTGATAGAGACCGCGTACAATGAGCAGTTCTTC. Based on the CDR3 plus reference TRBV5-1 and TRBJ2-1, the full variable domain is KAGVTQTPRYLIKTRGQQVTLSCSPISGHRSVSWYQQTPGQGLQFLFEYFSETQRNKGNFPGRFSGRQFSNSRSEMNVSTLELGDSALYLCASSLIETAYNEQFFGPGTRLTVL.

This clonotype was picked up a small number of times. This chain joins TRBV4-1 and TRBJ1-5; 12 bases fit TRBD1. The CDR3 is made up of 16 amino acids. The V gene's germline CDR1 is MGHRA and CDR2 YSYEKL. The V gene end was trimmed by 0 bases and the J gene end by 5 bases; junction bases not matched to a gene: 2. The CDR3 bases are TGCGCCAGCAGCCAAGATAGGGACAGGGGGCATCAGCCCCAGCATTTT. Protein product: CASSQDRDRGHQPQHF.

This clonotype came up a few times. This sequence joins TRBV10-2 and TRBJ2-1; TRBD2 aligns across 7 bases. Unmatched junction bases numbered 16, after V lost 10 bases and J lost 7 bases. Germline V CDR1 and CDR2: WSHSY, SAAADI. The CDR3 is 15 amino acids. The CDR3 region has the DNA TGCGCCACCAGAAATTTACGGGGGGTCGGAAATGAGCAGTTCTTC. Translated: CATRNLRGVGNEQFF.

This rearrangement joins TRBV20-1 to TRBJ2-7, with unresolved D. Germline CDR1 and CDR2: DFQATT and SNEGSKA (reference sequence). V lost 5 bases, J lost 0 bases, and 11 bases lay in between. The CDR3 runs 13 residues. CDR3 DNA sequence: TGCAGTGCTCCGGACGGCGGCTCCTACGAGCAGTACTTC. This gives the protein CSAPDGGSYEQYF.

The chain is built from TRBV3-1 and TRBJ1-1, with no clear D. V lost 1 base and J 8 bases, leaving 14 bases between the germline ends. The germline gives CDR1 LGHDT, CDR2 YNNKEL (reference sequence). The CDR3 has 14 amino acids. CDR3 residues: CASSQAAGGGEAFF. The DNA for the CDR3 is TGTGCCAGCAGCCAAGCGGCGGGAGGAGGCGAAGCTTTCTTT.

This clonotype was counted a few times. This CDR3 is CAPRSAARLTQYF. DNA for the CDR3: TGTGCCCCCCGTAGCGCGGCCCGGTTGACCCAGTACTTC. The V and J genes are TRBV27 and TRBJ2-5; D is perhaps TRBD2 (5 bases). V shed 11 bases and J shed 7 bases, with 20 bases lying between them. Germline V CDR1 and CDR2: MNHEY, SMNVEV (reference sequence). The CDR3 has 13 residues.